A single sample is the source of the 5 T cell receptor beta chains below, sequenced in a study of tumor-infiltrating lymphocytes in primary liver carcinoma. The tissue used was unsorted bulk material of about 19-34 mg. RNA and DNA were co-extracted from it with the AllPrep DNA/RNA mini kit. The authors made TCR beta cDNA from around 500 ng total RNA with a constant-region primer. ARM-PCR was slightly modified, and three nested multiplex PCR rounds with it gave rise to the TCR beta libraries. Primers for the first two PCR rounds were TRBV1-TRBV30 forward primers and a C-beta reverse primer (roughly 10 cycles per round). TCRdb ran MiXCR on the multiplex PCR reads and lists one entry per CDR3 protein. The sample contains some 110,000 distinct CDR3 sequences, 55% to 75% of which appear only once. The sequencing sample was made of liver tumor tissue from sampling region 3. Subset noted: tumor region T3, left-lateral pole. These receptors all stem from a woman aged 55 to 70 with primary liver carcinoma and hepatitis B virus infection.

The chain carries TRBV7-6 and TRBJ1-1; 7 bases line up with TRBD1. This CDR3 has 15 residues. Trimming at V came to 5 bases and at J to 6 bases, leaving 12 bases not matched to a gene. Per the germline V gene, CDR1 is SGHVS and CDR2 is FNYEAQ. The CDR3 nucleotides read TGTGCCAGCAGCCACCGGGACAGAGACAGGGCTGAAGCTTTCTTT. Protein product: CASSHRDRDRAEAFF. The variable domain in full, with the rest retrieved from reference TRBV7-6 and TRBJ1-1, is GAGVSQSPRYKVTKRGQDVALRCDPISGHVSLYWYRQALGQGPEFLTYFNYEAQQDKSGLPNDRFSAERPEGSISTLTIQRTEQRDSAMYRCASSHRDRDRAEAFFGQGTRLTVV.

Regarding this clonotype: Because the CDR3 is missing its conserved closing phenylalanine or tryptophan, this is likely a read error. V gene TRBV7-8 combines with J gene TRBJ2-1, with a tentative D call TRBD2 (6 bases). The CDR3 has 15 residues. Trimming stripped 6 bases from V and 8 bases from J, with 20 bases between. Germline V gene data show CDR1 as SGHVS and CDR2 as FQNEAQ. In nucleotides, the CDR3 is TGTGCCAGCAGATACGAGACTGGCGGGACTCATGAGCAGTTCTTA. Protein product: CASRYETGGTHEQFL.

Details on this clonotype: Mismatch with germline at one junction end may stem from a read error. V usage is TRBV5-1 and J usage is TRBJ1-1; 9 nucleotides line up with TRBD1. This CDR3 is 15 amino acids long. The V gene's germline CDR1 is SGHRS and CDR2 YFSETQ. The CDR3 DNA is TGCGCCAGCAGCGCCGGGACAGGGTCGGCCACTGGAGCTTTCTTT. Its translation: CASSAGTGSATGAFF.

About this clonotype itself: One end of the junction is discordant with germline, which a read error may explain. The chain has TRBV11-2 and TRBJ1-1; D is perhaps TRBD1 (6 bases). Germline CDR1 and CDR2: SGHAT and FQNNGV. The CDR3 length is 16 residues. The DNA for the CDR3 is TGTGCCAGCGGCTTAGCCTTCAGGGGTTCTGGCACTGAAGCTTTCTTT. It codes for CASGLAFRGSGTEAFF.

Only one count was recorded for this clonotype. The junction departs from the called germline gene at one end, perhaps through a read error. This chain uses TRBV6-2 or TRBV6-3 with TRBJ2-1; 9 nucleotides agree with TRBD2. This CDR3 has 16 amino acids. The germline CDR1 and CDR2 sequences are MNHEY and SVGEGT. The CDR3 loop reads CASSRIGTSRVVKQIF. CDR3 DNA: TGTGCCAGCAGTCGAATCGGGACTAGCCGAGTGGTAAAGCAGATCTTC.